This TCR beta chain was recovered during a study of vaccination and CD4 T cells after COVID-19. At the level of the study: Post-vaccine sampling followed dose two by a median about 72 days (range 14 to 241). Each of the control cultures got a CEFX pool, an HIV-1 Nef pool, or no peptide.

Germline CDR1 is SEHNR and CDR2 is FQNEAQ (reference sequence). Trimming cost V 5 bases and J 7 bases, with 14 bases left between them. The CDR3 covers 13 residues. Scientists ran DNA taken from cultured CD4+ T cells through the Oncomine TCR Beta short-read assay for sequencing. TCRdb processed the PCR reads anew with MiXCR; each CDR3 protein has one entry. The sample shows several thousand distinct CDR3 sequences, roughly three fifths of them seen only once. General study results and limits: The study found median SARS-CoV-2-reactive clonotypes rising from roughly 19 to 38, not significantly.

As regards this clonotype: The antigen is not known.

Treatment reported: approximately 9-day PBMC culture with coronavirus spike peptide pools or control peptides (ViraFEST assay). This sequence joins TRBV7-9 and TRBJ1-2, with unresolved D. This clonotype was sampled from a human donor who had recovered from COVID-19. The sample comprised CD4+ T cells from blood, cultured in vitro. The CDR3 sequence: CASSPTLGGGYTF. The DNA for the CDR3 is TGTGCCAGCAGCCCAACTCTAGGAGGTGGCTACACCTTC. The full variable domain, completed using reference TRBV7-9 and TRBJ1-2, is DTGVSQNPRHKITKRGQNVTFRCDPISEHNRLYWYRQTLGQGPEFLTYFQNEAQLEKSRLLSDRFSAERPKGSFSTLEIQRTEQGDSAMYLCASSPTLGGGYTFGSGTRLTVV.